Below, 21 T cell receptor beta chains from the same sample are listed, as sequenced in a study of blood T cell repertoires in COVID-19. Using immunoSEQ multiplex PCR, the repertoire was profiled, and TCRdb retains in-frame clones only, with some absent. The repertoire includes under 200,000 clones, about 84% of them detected once, and 4.5% to 7% sits in the top ten. Sequencing used PBMCs or T cells enriched from blood (not recorded which). All receptors come from a man aged 40-50 years with acute COVID-19.

This chain joins TRBV11-2 and TRBJ1-1; 8 nucleotides align to TRBD1. The junction had 12 bases not matched to a gene; V was cut back by 2 bases and J by 1 base. CDR1 and CDR2 from the germline V gene are SGHAT and FQNNGV. This CDR3 has 18 amino acids. This CDR3 is CASSLSRGAGGRNTEAFF. In nucleotides, the CDR3 is TGTGCCAGCAGCTTAAGTAGAGGAGCAGGGGGCAGGAACACTGAAGCTTTCTTT.

J is TRBJ1-1 and V is TRBV6-6; D not resolved. Germline V gives CDR1 MNHNY, CDR2 SVGAGI (reference sequence). CDR3 size: 14 residues. V lost 2 bases and J 1 base, leaving 8 bases between the germline ends. Here the CDR3 reads CASSYKRENTEAFF. In DNA, the CDR3 is TGTGCCAGCAGTTACAAGAGGGAGAACACTGAAGCTTTCTTT.

The V call is TRBV28, the J call TRBJ2-3; TRBD1 matches at 7 bases. Per germline, CDR1 MDHEN and CDR2 SYDVKM. V was clipped by 1 base and J by 2 bases; unmatched bases: 3. The CDR3 covers 15 residues. The CDR3 loop reads CASSLLDRNTDTQYF. Written as DNA, the CDR3 is TGTGCCAGCAGTTTATTGGACAGGAACACAGATACGCAGTATTTT.

The chain combines TRBV5-4 with TRBJ1-2; a possible D gene is TRBD1 (6 bases). Germline loops: CDR1 SGHNT, CDR2 YYREEE (reference sequence). V shed 0 bases and J shed 8 bases, with 20 bases lying between them. This CDR3 spans 16 amino acids. CDR3 nucleotide sequence: TGTGCCAGCAGCTTGGGGGCCCTTCTACAGGGTTTGGGCTACACCTTC. Translating it yields CASSLGALLQGLGYTF.

The genes are TRBV7-2 and TRBJ2-7; 8 bases are a match to TRBD2. Germline V gene sequence: CDR1 SGHTA, CDR2 FQGNSA. CDR3 size: 15 residues. With V trimmed by 5 bases and J by 6 bases, 12 bases remained unmatched. The CDR3 DNA is TGTGCCAGCAGCACCCCGGGACTAGGATTCGGCGAGCAGTACTTC. This gives the protein CASSTPGLGFGEQYF.

V and J are TRBV19 and TRBJ2-4; tentative D call: TRBD2 (6 bases). This CDR3 has 13 amino acids. Trimming stripped 4 bases from V and 6 bases from J, with 10 bases between. The germline V gene encodes CDR1 LNHDA and CDR2 SQIVND (reference sequence). In nucleotides, the CDR3 is TGTGCCAGTAGTACCGGGACTTCAAACATTCAGTACTTC. Protein sequence: CASSTGTSNIQYF. The whole variable domain, remainder taken from reference TRBV19 and TRBJ2-4, is DGGITQSPKYLFRKEGQNVTLSCEQNLNHDAMYWYRQDPGQGLRLIYYSQIVNDFQKGDIAEGYSVSREKKESFPLTVTSAQKNPTAFYLCASSTGTSNIQYFGAGTRLSVL.

The rearrangement uses TRBV9 and TRBJ2-1, with TRBD2 identical over 12 bases. The CDR3 has 19 residues. J was trimmed by 4 bases and V by 3 bases; bases with no gene match: 14. Germline V gene lookup returns CDR1 SGDLS and CDR2 YYNGEE. DNA of the CDR3: TGTGCCAGCAGCGCGGCGCCACAGTGGACTAGCGGGAATTACAATGAGCAGTTCTTC. It encodes CASSAAPQWTSGNYNEQFF.

This chain links TRBV21-1 with TRBJ1-5; TRBD1 was called by the table and not checked on the DNA. TRBV21-1 is described as a pseudogene. CDR3 length equals 22 residues. CDR3 nucleotide sequence: TGTGCCAGCAGCTACGGGACAAAGGGCCTCCCACAGAGAAAAAAAAAGAATCAGCCCCAGCATTTT. This gives the protein CASSYGTKGLPQRKKKNQPQHF.

CDR3 amino acids: CASSLKQGSTEAFF. The CDR3 DNA sequence: TGTGCCAGCAGCTTAAAACAGGGTTCGACTGAAGCTTTCTTT. This chain uses TRBV7-9 with TRBJ1-1; TRBD1 is a possible D gene (6 bases). Looked up from germline, CDR1 is SEHNR and CDR2 is FQNEAQ (reference sequence). This CDR3 is 14 amino acids long. V was shortened by 2 bases and J by 5 bases, with 12 bases between the two germline ends.

This clone was picked up a small number of times. The chain recombines TRBV2 with TRBJ1-4; D is possibly TRBD1 (5 bases). CDR3 length: 15 residues. CDR1 SNHLY and CDR2 FYNNEI come from the germline V gene. The V end was cut by 7 bases, the J end by 7 bases, with 19 bases between. The CDR3 DNA reads TGTGCCAGCATAAGGAATCCTGACAGTACTGAAAAACTGTTTTTT. This sequence encodes CASIRNPDSTEKLFF.

The chain links TRBV30 to TRBJ1-4, with 8 positions matching TRBD1. V lost 2 bases and J lost 8; bases outside the gene matches: 7. The CDR3 runs 14 residues. In germline, CDR1 is GTSNPN, CDR2 SVGIG (reference sequence). This CDR3 is CAWSTTGGEEKLFF. The CDR3 DNA follows: TGTGCCTGGAGTACTACAGGGGGGGAAGAAAAACTGTTTTTT.

V gene TRBV6-5 combines with J gene TRBJ2-7; a weak D match, TRBD2 (5 bases). The CDR3 is 14 amino acids. V lost 7 bases to trimming and J lost 0 bases, with 13 bases between them. The germline CDR1 and CDR2 sequences are MNHEY and SVGAGI. The CDR3 DNA sequence: TGTGCCAGCAAGGCGGGCCTCGCCTCCTACGAGCAGTACTTC. Protein sequence: CASKAGLASYEQYF.

The gene calls are TRBV5-1 and TRBJ2-5; D perhaps matches TRBD2 (5 bases). CDR3 size: 15 residues. Germline CDR1 and CDR2: SGHRS and YFSETQ. V lost 7 bases to trimming and J lost 4 bases, with 20 bases between them. The CDR3, as DNA: TGCGCCAGCGTAAAGAGCGGTCCCCAGGCAGAGACCCAGTACTTC. As protein: CASVKSGPQAETQYF.

The genes are TRBV5-4 and TRBJ2-1; a weak D match, TRBD2 (5 bases). From germline, CDR1 is SGHNT and CDR2 YYREEE (reference sequence). This CDR3 comprises 16 residues. Trimming shortened V by 4 bases and J by 0 bases, and 14 bases separated the two germline ends. In DNA, the CDR3 is TGTGCCAGCAGCGCGGGCTCTCCCAGCTCCTACAATGAGCAGTTCTTC. Its protein is CASSAGSPSSYNEQFF.

This clone has only a few counts. The rearrangement joins TRBV10-3 to TRBJ2-7, with no clear D. This CDR3 has 15 residues. Germline V gene data show CDR1 as ENHRY and CDR2 as SYGVKD. V was pared by 7 bases and J by 0 bases, with 16 bases between. The CDR3 sequence is CAITPGQRSSYEQYF. The CDR3, as DNA: TGTGCCATCACCCCCGGTCAGCGAAGCTCCTACGAGCAGTACTTC.

The V call is TRBV28, the J call TRBJ2-1, with 9 nucleotides matching TRBD1. The germline gives CDR1 MDHEN, CDR2 SYDVKM. The CDR3 is 17 residues long. V was pared by 6 bases and J by 1 base, with 10 bases of the junction left unmatched. This CDR3 is CASRPPPGQGSYNEQFF. The CDR3 DNA is TGTGCCAGCAGGCCACCCCCCGGACAGGGGTCCTACAATGAGCAGTTCTTC.

The chain uses TRBV19 and TRBJ1-2, with a tentative D call TRBD1 (6 bases). The CDR3 is made up of 14 amino acids. Germline CDR1 and CDR2: LNHDA and SQIVND (reference sequence). Deletions cut 7 bases from V and 4 bases from J, with 16 bases between. The CDR3 DNA follows: TGTGCCAGTATCGTGGGACACAACGTCTATGGCTACACCTTC. Amino acid sequence: CASIVGHNVYGYTF.

The rearrangement joins TRBV20-1 to TRBJ2-7; tentative D call: TRBD2 (5 bases). This CDR3 has 11 amino acids. Trimming removed 5 bases at V and 6 bases at J, with 11 bases between. CDR1 is DFQATT, CDR2 SNEGSKA, per germline (reference sequence). CDR3 coding DNA: TGCAGTGCTTCACTAGGGTCCGAGCAGTACTTC. Amino acid sequence: CSASLGSEQYF.

The CDR3 is CASSQTSGSRDYEQYF. Here the CDR3 DNA reads TGCGCCAGCAGCCAAACAAGCGGGAGTCGGGATTACGAGCAGTACTTC. The V call is TRBV4-1, the J call TRBJ2-7; 8 bases line up with TRBD2. CDR3 length: 16 amino acids. Trimming removed 2 bases from V and 4 bases from J; junction bases left unmatched: 10. CDR1 and CDR2 (germline): MGHRA, YSYEKL.

The gene calls are TRBV5-8 and TRBJ1-6, with D unresolved. The CDR3 has 14 amino acids. V dropped 5 bases and J dropped 2 bases, with 8 bases sitting between them. CDR1 SGHTS and CDR2 YDEGEE come from the germline V gene. CDR3 sequence reads: CASRLRAYNSPLHF. The CDR3 coding sequence is TGTGCCAGCAGACTCCGGGCCTATAATTCACCCCTCCACTTT.

This clone was detected once. V is TRBV9 and J is TRBJ2-5, with D hard to call. This CDR3 contains 14 residues. Germline CDR1 and CDR2: SGDLS and YYNGEE. V was shortened by 0 bases and J by 4 bases, with 10 bases between the two germline ends. In DNA, the CDR3 is TGTGCCAGCAGCGTAGAAGCGACGGGAGAGACCCAGTACTTC. Residues: CASSVEATGETQYF.